Below, 27 T cell receptor beta chains from the same sample are listed, as sequenced in a study of PD-L1 blockade in urothelial cancer. Time point here: peripheral blood 6 weeks after treatment start. Sequencing used immunoSEQ multiplex PCR; TCRdb keeps in-frame clones, though not all of them. The sample yields about 91,000 clones, over 65% seen once. Sequenced material: PBMCs, taken around atezolizumab (anti-PD-L1) treatment. These receptors were taken from a man between 65 and 79 years old with urothelial cancer.

The CDR3 region is CASSLRVGRDNEQFF. For the CDR3, the DNA is TGTGCCAGCAGCCTCCGGGTCGGAAGAGACAATGAGCAGTTCTTC. This rearrangement joins TRBV9 to TRBJ2-1; D call uncertain. The germline V and J ends were trimmed by 4 bases and 5 bases, with 16 bases remaining between them. Germline CDR1 is SGDLS and CDR2 is YYNGEE. This CDR3 region has 15 residues.

The chain links TRBV5-6 to TRBJ2-7, with D possibly TRBD1 on 5 matching bases. Deletions cut 4 bases from V and 4 bases from J, with 12 bases between. In germline, CDR1 is SGHDT, CDR2 YYEEEE. The CDR3 has 13 residues. CDR3 DNA: TGTGCCAGCAGCGGCAACAGGATTTACGAGCAGTACTTC. Protein: CASSGNRIYEQYF.

This chain uses TRBV10-2 with TRBJ1-2; weak D call: TRBD1 (6 bases). There are 13 residues in the CDR3. Trimming removed 7 bases from V and 10 bases from J, with 19 bases in between. Germline assignment: CDR1 WSHSY and CDR2 SAAADI. Here the CDR3 reads CASTIDRSGIYTF. The CDR3 DNA sequence: TGCGCCAGCACGATTGACAGGTCGGGAATCTACACCTTC.

In this sample, this clone turned up once. The chain is built from TRBV9 and TRBJ2-5; a possible D gene is TRBD1 (6 bases). The CDR3 sequence is 13 residues long. Germline assignment: CDR1 SGDLS and CDR2 YYNGEE. The germline V and J ends were trimmed by 3 bases and 2 bases, with 8 bases remaining between them. CDR3 sequence reads: CASSAGQQETQYF. The DNA for the CDR3 is TGTGCCAGCAGCGCCGGACAGCAAGAGACCCAGTACTTC.

The chain is built from TRBV10-3 and TRBJ2-5; TRBD2 matches 7 bases. The V gene's germline CDR1 is ENHRY and CDR2 SYGVKD. The V and J ends lost 6 bases and 2 bases, in that order; junction bases with no gene match: 9. CDR3 size: 15 residues. The CDR3 DNA reads as TGTGCCATCAGGGACTCCGGGACTACTCAAGAGACCCAGTACTTC. Translation gives CAIRDSGTTQETQYF.

The chain joins TRBV6-5 to TRBJ2-1; D is possibly TRBD1 (6 bases). The V gene's germline CDR1 is MNHEY and CDR2 SVGAGI. This CDR3 spans 11 amino acids. V was pared by 5 bases and J by 8 bases, with 7 bases between. CDR3 nucleotides: TGTGCCAGCAGTAACAGGGATGAGCAGTTCTTC. Amino acids: CASSNRDEQFF.

The V and J genes are TRBV19 and TRBJ1-1; perhaps TRBD1 as D (5 bases). CDR3 length: 12 residues. V lost 5 bases to trimming and J lost 8 bases, with 12 bases between them. Per the germline V gene, CDR1 is LNHDA and CDR2 is SQIVND (reference sequence). The CDR3 protein is CASSALTAEAFF. DNA of the CDR3: TGTGCCAGTAGTGCATTGACAGCAGAAGCTTTCTTT.

Written as DNA, the CDR3 is TGCGCCAGCAGCCCGGGACAGGGGGCGACCGATAGCAATCAGCCCCAGCATTTT. Translating it yields CASSPGQGATDSNQPQHF. The chain recombines TRBV4-3 with TRBJ1-5, with 12 bases aligning to TRBD1. V shed 4 bases, J shed 0 bases, and the junction held 7 bases outside the gene matches. The germline V gene has CDR1 LGHNA and CDR2 YSLEER. The CDR3 contains 18 residues.

V gene TRBV13 combines with J gene TRBJ1-1, with a weak D call TRBD1 (5 bases). The length of the CDR3 is 13 residues. V lost 7 bases, J lost 6 bases, and 15 bases lay in between. CDR1 is PRHDT, CDR2 FYEKMQ, per germline (reference sequence). CDR3 sequence (DNA): TGTGCCAGCACTCCTCCCTGGGGGGCTGAAGCTTTCTTT. This codes for CASTPPWGAEAFF.

V gene TRBV11-3 combines with J gene TRBJ2-2, with a possible D match to TRBD1 (6 bases). The CDR3 has 13 amino acids. The germline V gene has CDR1 SGHNT and CDR2 YENEEA. The ends were cut back, 9 bases at V and 1 base at J, with 9 bases in the middle. This chain's CDR3 is CASQGQNTGELFF. CDR3 DNA sequence: TGTGCCAGTCAGGGGCAGAACACCGGGGAGCTGTTTTTT.

Here the CDR3 reads CASLSAGPHYGYTF. The DNA for the CDR3 is TGTGCCAGCCTATCGGCAGGGCCGCACTATGGCTACACCTTC. The rearrangement links TRBV28 to TRBJ1-2, with a weak D call TRBD1 (5 bases). Trimming cost V 8 bases and J 3 bases, with 16 bases left between them. Germline V CDR1 and CDR2: MDHEN, SYDVKM. The CDR3 totals 14 residues.

The chain is built from TRBV7-3 and TRBJ2-3; TRBD2 matches at 7 bases. This CDR3 is built from 19 residues. The V and J ends lost 5 bases and 1 base, in that order; junction bases with no gene match: 18. The germline gives CDR1 SGHTA, CDR2 FQGTGA. In DNA form, the CDR3 reads TGTGCCAGCAGCACGAAGCCGGGACTACATATCGGAGGCACAGATACGCAGTATTTT. It codes for CASSTKPGLHIGGTDTQYF.

A single count supports this clone. This chain connects TRBV14 to TRBJ2-3; 7 bases fit TRBD2. Looked up from germline, CDR1 is SGHDN and CDR2 is FVKESK. CDR3 length: 15 amino acids. V lost 0 bases, J lost 6 bases, and 6 bases stayed unmatched. CDR3 nucleotide sequence: TGTGCCAGCAGCCAAGATATCGGAGCGGGGGATACGCAGTATTTT. This sequence encodes CASSQDIGAGDTQYF.

This chain links TRBV7-6 with TRBJ2-7; 9 bases line up with TRBD1. Trimming removed 5 bases from V and 2 bases from J; junction bases left unmatched: 7. The germline gives CDR1 SGHVS, CDR2 FNYEAQ. This CDR3 contains 15 residues. The CDR3 nucleotides are TGTGCCAGCAGCAAGGGACAGGGTTTAACCTACGAGCAGTACTTC. Translated: CASSKGQGLTYEQYF.

Comments on this clone: A much larger clonotype is one base distant, so this may be a read error. The V gene is TRBV6-1, the J gene TRBJ2-2; D gene uncertain. The CDR3 is made up of 14 amino acids. Germline V gene data show CDR1 as MNHNS and CDR2 as SASEGT. In DNA form, the CDR3 reads TGTGCCAGCGGTGAAGTCGGAGACACCGGGGAGCTGTTTTTT. It specifies CASGEVGDTGELFF.

This chain uses TRBV19 with TRBJ1-6, with 7 nucleotides matching TRBD1. The CDR3 length is 14 residues. The V gene end was trimmed by 3 bases and the J gene end by 8 bases; junction bases not matched to a gene: 4. Germline CDR1 LNHDA, CDR2 SQIVND (reference sequence). CDR3: CASSMEQGDSPLHF. DNA of the CDR3: TGTGCCAGTAGTATGGAGCAGGGGGATTCACCCCTCCACTTT.

V and J are TRBV19 and TRBJ2-7; TRBD1 agrees at 8 bases. Germline CDR1 and CDR2: LNHDA and SQIVND (reference sequence). V was pared by 6 bases and J by 6 bases, with 7 bases of the junction left unmatched. This CDR3 has 13 residues. The chain's CDR3 is CASRPGQGGEQYF. Written as DNA, the CDR3 is TGTGCCAGTAGACCTGGACAGGGAGGCGAGCAGTACTTC.

V usage is TRBV19 and J usage is TRBJ1-1; TRBD1 might be the D (5 bases). Trimming shortened V by 6 bases and J by 4 bases, and 15 bases separated the two germline ends. The CDR3 is 14 residues long. The V gene's germline CDR1 is LNHDA and CDR2 SQIVND (reference sequence). The chain's CDR3 is CASRTPGSGTEAFF. In DNA, the CDR3 is TGTGCCAGTAGAACCCCAGGGTCGGGCACTGAAGCTTTCTTT.

CDR3 in amino acids: CAWSYGASGNTIYF. As DNA, the CDR3 is TGTGCCTGGAGCTACGGAGCCTCTGGAAACACCATATATTTT. The chain carries TRBV30 and TRBJ1-3; no reliable D call. Germline-derived CDR1 and CDR2 are GTSNPN and SVGIG (reference sequence). Trimming left V 3 bases short and J 0 bases short, with 9 bases between. CDR3 length: 14 residues.

The rearrangement links TRBV15 to TRBJ2-7; TRBD1 aligns across 9 bases. The CDR3 is 16 residues long. Germline CDR1 is LNHNV and CDR2 is YYDKDF (reference sequence). The ends lost 2 bases at V and 4 bases at J; junction bases unmatched: 9. CDR3 nucleotide sequence: TGTGCCACCAGCAGACCCCGGACAGGGGAGTTGTACGAGCAGTACTTC. Amino acid sequence: CATSRPRTGELYEQYF.

This chain connects TRBV20-1 to TRBJ2-3; D may be TRBD1 (6 bases). The ends were cut back, 0 bases at V and 14 bases at J, with 12 bases in the middle. Looked up from germline, CDR1 is DFQATT and CDR2 is SNEGSKA (reference sequence). This CDR3 is 11 amino acids long. The CDR3 bases are TGCAGTGCTAGAGACCCGGACAGCCCGTATTTT. Residues: CSARDPDSPYF.

The genes are TRBV30 and TRBJ1-3; D might be TRBD1 (5 bases). With 0 bases removed from V and 0 bases from J, the gap between germline ends came to 21 bases. CDR1 is GTSNPN, CDR2 SVGIG, per germline (reference sequence). The CDR3 runs 19 residues. The CDR3 here is CAWSVRRGGGPSSGNTIYF. In nucleotides, the CDR3 is TGTGCCTGGAGTGTACGAAGGGGAGGAGGACCGAGCTCTGGAAACACCATATATTTT.

This clone was counted between two and nine times. This chain links TRBV6-5 with TRBJ2-3; no clear D. Per germline, CDR1 MNHEY and CDR2 SVGAGI. Between the trimmed V and J ends, which lost 7 bases and 4 bases, there was a span of 6 bases. The CDR3 runs to 11 residues. The CDR3 sequence: CASNLADTQYF. The CDR3 coding sequence is TGTGCCAGCAACCTAGCAGATACGCAGTATTTT.

This clone was counted between two and nine times. This chain uses TRBV28 with TRBJ1-4; no reliable D call. Germline V gene sequence: CDR1 MDHEN, CDR2 SYDVKM. Trimming took 7 bases from V and 5 from J, leaving 14 bases between them. The CDR3 totals 14 residues. The CDR3 nucleotides are TGTGCCAGCACCCTCACCCGGTGGAATGAAAAACTGTTTTTT. It encodes CASTLTRWNEKLFF.

The CDR3 DNA reads TGCGCCAGCAGCCCGGGACTACCCTCTGTCAATGAGCAGTTCTTC. Translation gives CASSPGLPSVNEQFF. The chain is built from TRBV5-1 and TRBJ2-1; 7 bases are shared with TRBD2. Germline V gives CDR1 SGHRS, CDR2 YFSETQ. J lost 6 bases, V lost 4 bases, and 10 bases had no gene match. CDR3 length: 15 residues.

In this sample, this clone turned up a few times. The rearrangement uses TRBV7-9 and TRBJ2-1, with 13 bases lining up with TRBD2. V shed 6 bases and J 9 bases; nucleotides not matched to a gene: 8. Germline V gives CDR1 SEHNR, CDR2 FQNEAQ (reference sequence). There are 15 residues in the CDR3. Here the CDR3 reads CASSPGLAGVSEQFF. In nucleotides, the CDR3 is TGTGCCAGCAGTCCCGGACTAGCGGGAGTCAGTGAGCAGTTCTTC.

The chain is built from TRBV9 and TRBJ1-2, with D maybe TRBD1 (5 bases). With 0 bases removed from V and 4 bases from J, the gap between germline ends came to 10 bases. Germline V gene sequence: CDR1 SGDLS, CDR2 YYNGEE. The length of the CDR3 is 14 residues. CDR3 sequence (DNA): TGTGCCAGCAGCGTAGAGGGGTTAGGCTATGGCTACACCTTC. Its translation is CASSVEGLGYGYTF.